Presented here are 27 T cell receptor beta chains from one specimen sequenced in a study of cytomegalovirus exposure and HLA in healthy donors. The study ran its PCR with 60 Vbeta and 13 Jbeta primers. Repertoires were generated with immunoSEQ multiplex PCR, while TCRdb's copy carries only in-frame clones and drops some. Among around 150,000 clones listed, approximately 72% were seen once. Source material: PBMCs. The receptors come from a man aged 35-49 years in good health and CMV-seropositive.

The chain is built from TRBV7-3 and TRBJ2-7, with 7 nucleotides matching TRBD2. The CDR3 is 12 residues long. J gave up 3 bases and V 10 bases, and 6 bases lay outside the gene matches. The germline CDR1 and CDR2 sequences are SGHTA and FQGTGA. The CDR3 protein is CAKLAGNYEQYF. The CDR3 DNA reads as TGTGCCAAATTAGCGGGTAACTACGAGCAGTACTTC. Using reference TRBV7-3 and TRBJ2-7 for the parts outside the CDR3, the full variable domain is GAGVSQTPSNKVTEKGKYVELRCDPISGHTALYWYRQSLGQGPEFLIYFQGTGAADDSGLPNDRFFAVRPEGSVSTLKIQRTERGDSAVYLCAKLAGNYEQYFGPGTRLTVT.

The V gene is TRBV5-1, the J gene TRBJ1-1, with TRBD1 matching over 8 bases. The V segment lost 4 bases and the J segment 3 bases; nucleotides outside the gene matches: 8. Per germline, CDR1 SGHRS and CDR2 YFSETQ. The length of the CDR3 is 15 residues. The CDR3 DNA sequence: TGCGCCAGCAGCCCCGACAGGGGTCGGGACACTGAAGCTTTCTTT. This translates into CASSPDRGRDTEAFF.

V usage is TRBV18 and J usage is TRBJ2-1, with 8 bases matching TRBD2. J gave up 10 bases and V 5 bases, and 7 bases lay outside the gene matches. This CDR3 is 13 amino acids long. Per the germline V gene, CDR1 is KGHSH and CDR2 is LQKENI. The DNA for the CDR3 is TGTGCCAGCTCAACCCGGGAGGGGTCGGAGCAGTTCTTC. Amino acids: CASSTREGSEQFF.

This clone was observed a few times. V is TRBV11-3 and J is TRBJ2-7; 8 nucleotides agree with TRBD1. The germline V gene has CDR1 SGHNT and CDR2 YENEEA. The CDR3 spans 13 residues. The V segment lost 1 base and the J segment 5 bases; nucleotides outside the gene matches: 1. The CDR3 loop reads CASSLGTGHEQYF. The CDR3 nucleotides are TGTGCCAGCAGCTTAGGGACAGGGCACGAGCAGTACTTC.

This chain links TRBV7-9 with TRBJ1-2, with D possibly being TRBD1 (6 bases). The germline V and J ends were trimmed by 5 bases and 6 bases, with 10 bases remaining between them. In germline, CDR1 is SEHNR, CDR2 FQNEAQ (reference sequence). This CDR3 has 12 residues. CDR3 nucleotides: TGTGCCAGCAGCCCCGGACAGAATGGCTACACCTTC. Residues: CASSPGQNGYTF.

This clone has a single count. This chain joins TRBV5-1 and TRBJ2-3; 7 nucleotides match TRBD2. J was trimmed by 2 bases and V by 8 bases; bases with no gene match: 14. Germline CDR1 and CDR2: SGHRS and YFSETQ. The CDR3 runs 16 residues. The CDR3 DNA reads TGCGCCAGTTCTATGCGCCCCGGGACTATCACAGATACGCAGTATTTT. This gives the protein CASSMRPGTITDTQYF.

Concerning this clone: A junction boundary mismatches the germline segment, possibly from a read error. The gene calls are TRBV7-3 and TRBJ2-1, with 9 nucleotides matching TRBD1. This CDR3 has 16 amino acids. CDR1 SGHTA and CDR2 FQGTGA come from the germline V gene. CDR3 DNA sequence: TGTGCCAGCAGCCCAAACCCGGGACAGGGCTACCATGAGCAGTTCTTC. It encodes CASSPNPGQGYHEQFF.

V is TRBV7-3 and J is TRBJ2-1, with 9 bases identical to TRBD1. Unmatched junction bases numbered 7, after V lost 0 bases and J lost 7 bases. Germline CDR1 and CDR2: SGHTA and FQGTGA. The CDR3 has 16 residues. The CDR3 region has the DNA TGTGCCAGCAGCTTAACTCCGGGACAGGGACGGAATGAGCAGTTCTTC. This gives the protein CASSLTPGQGRNEQFF.

This rearrangement joins TRBV6-5 to TRBJ1-2; no firm D call. Trimming removed 0 bases at V and 4 bases at J, with 15 bases between. CDR1 is MNHEY and CDR2 is SVGAGI in the germline V gene. The CDR3 loop spans 16 amino acids. CDR3 nucleotides: TGTGCCAGCAGTTACTCCGAAGATCGTCGGGGCTATGGCTACACCTTC. This codes for CASSYSEDRRGYGYTF.

J is TRBJ2-7 and V is TRBV6-5; D gene unclear. The CDR3 sequence is 14 residues long. The V gene lost 6 bases and the J gene lost 1 base, with 13 bases spanning the gap. CDR1 is MNHEY and CDR2 is SVGAGI in the germline V gene. The CDR3 sequence is CASRRRSSSYEQYF. The CDR3, as DNA: TGTGCCAGCAGACGGCGGAGTTCTTCCTACGAGCAGTACTTC.

This sequence joins TRBV4-3 and TRBJ2-2, with 11 bases identical to TRBD2. Germline V gene data show CDR1 as LGHNA and CDR2 as YSLEER. J was trimmed by 6 bases and V by 0 bases; bases with no gene match: 6. CDR3 length equals 17 residues. CDR3 DNA: TGCGCCAGCAGCCAAGATAATAGCGGGGGGGCTGCCGGGGAGCTGTTTTTT. Translated, it gives CASSQDNSGGAAGELFF.

This clone was found a few times. The chain combines TRBV11-2 with TRBJ2-7, with D perhaps TRBD1 (5 bases). Trimming cost V 4 bases and J 1 base, with 11 bases left between them. CDR1 and CDR2 from the germline V gene are SGHAT and FQNNGV. The CDR3 is 14 residues long. The CDR3 nucleotides read TGTGCCAGCAGCTCGACAGCCCTTTCCTACGAGCAGTACTTC. Translating it yields CASSSTALSYEQYF. Together with reference TRBV11-2 and TRBJ2-7, the CDR3 gives the full variable domain: EAGVAQSPRYKIIEKRQSVAFWCNPISGHATLYWYQQILGQGPKLLIQFQNNGVVDDSQLPKDRFSAERLKGVDSTLKIQPAKLEDSAVYLCASSSTALSYEQYFGPGTRLTVT.

This chain joins TRBV7-2 and TRBJ2-5; 11 bases fit TRBD1. This CDR3 has 14 residues. With V trimmed by 5 bases and J by 5 bases, 4 bases remained unmatched. Germline CDR1 SGHTA, CDR2 FQGNSA. CDR3 nucleotide sequence: TGTGCCAGCAGCGCCGGGACAGGGGGGGAGACCCAGTACTTC. Protein sequence: CASSAGTGGETQYF.

The V gene is TRBV7-9, the J gene TRBJ1-2; D not certain. Trimming pared 6 bases from V and 8 bases from J, leaving 10 bases between. CDR3 length: 11 residues. The germline gives CDR1 SEHNR, CDR2 FQNEAQ (reference sequence). CDR3 residues: CASSLVWGYTF. The CDR3 coding sequence is TGTGCCAGCAGTCTAGTGTGGGGCTACACCTTC.

This clone showed up just a few times. The V call is TRBV6-1, the J call TRBJ1-6, with no clear D. In germline, CDR1 is MNHNS, CDR2 SASEGT. The ends were cut back, 4 bases at V and 5 bases at J, with 15 bases in the middle. The CDR3 loop spans 16 amino acids. The CDR3 DNA reads TGTGCCAGCAGTGTGACAAGCTCTACGAATAATTCACCCCTCCACTTT. It translates to CASSVTSSTNNSPLHF.

CDR3 coding DNA: TGCGCCAGCAGCTTTGGACACTACGAGCAGTACTTC. Translation gives CASSFGHYEQYF. The chain carries TRBV5-1 and TRBJ2-5, with D perhaps matching TRBD1 (5 bases). The J call is in doubt because the DNA end fits TRBJ2-7 better. There are 12 residues in the CDR3. Germline loops: CDR1 SGHRS, CDR2 YFSETQ.

This clone was observed once. The chain couples TRBV7-2 to TRBJ2-3; a possible D gene is TRBD1 (6 bases). The CDR3 runs 15 residues. Trimming left V 4 bases short and J 2 bases short, with 13 bases between. Germline V gene lookup returns CDR1 SGHTA and CDR2 FQGNSA. The DNA of the CDR3 is TGTGCCAGCAGCTCTCAGGGGACCAACACAGATACGCAGTATTTT. Translation: CASSSQGTNTDTQYF.

The chain combines TRBV19 with TRBJ2-7; D may be TRBD2 (6 bases). The V end lost 3 bases, the J end lost 1 base, and 13 bases lay between the germline ends. Germline CDR1 reads LNHDA; CDR2 reads SQIVND (reference sequence). This CDR3 spans 15 amino acids. The CDR3 is CASSIGGYGSYEQYF. The CDR3 nucleotides read TGTGCCAGTAGTATCGGAGGGTACGGGTCCTACGAGCAGTACTTC.

This clone was seen only a few times. The chain links TRBV21-1 to TRBJ2-7; no check of the table's D call, TRBD1, against the DNA was made. TRBV21-1 is listed as a pseudogene. The CDR3 covers 17 residues. The CDR3 bases are TGTGCCAGCAGCAAAAGGTTACAGGGACCATCCTCCTACGAGCAGTACTTC. This gives the protein CASSKRLQGPSSYEQYF.

The chain has TRBV27 and TRBJ1-1; a possible D gene is TRBD1 (5 bases). This CDR3 spans 13 amino acids. V dropped 6 bases and J dropped 4 bases, with 12 bases sitting between them. Germline V gives CDR1 MNHEY, CDR2 SMNVEV (reference sequence). CDR3 nucleotide sequence: TGTGCCAGCAGGTCCCGGGGGGGCACTGAAGCTTTCTTT. Translated, it gives CASRSRGGTEAFF.

The rearrangement links TRBV11-2 to TRBJ1-5; TRBD1 matches 7 bases. Germline V CDR1 and CDR2: SGHAT, FQNNGV. The length of the CDR3 is 17 residues. Trimming at V came to 1 base and at J to 4 bases, leaving 10 bases not matched to a gene. DNA for the CDR3: TGTGCCAGCAGCTTAGGGGGAATCCGGGACAGAAATCAGCCCCAGCATTTT. Amino acids: CASSLGGIRDRNQPQHF.

V and J are TRBV10-3 and TRBJ1-5; TRBD1 aligns across 8 bases. V lost 3 bases and J lost 4; bases outside the gene matches: 5. Germline CDR1 and CDR2: ENHRY and SYGVKD. The CDR3 contains 15 residues. This CDR3 reads CAISEGQGANQPQHF. For the CDR3, the DNA is TGTGCCATCAGTGAAGGTCAGGGGGCAAATCAGCCCCAGCATTTT.

The V and J genes are TRBV19 and TRBJ2-7, with TRBD1 identical over 9 bases. The CDR3 extends over 13 amino acids. V gave up 7 bases and J gave up 4 bases; unmatched junction bases: 5. CDR1 and CDR2 (germline): LNHDA, SQIVND (reference sequence). The CDR3 protein is CASTPTGGYEQYF. The CDR3 DNA reads as TGTGCCAGTACCCCGACAGGGGGTTACGAGCAGTACTTC.

The chain couples TRBV2 to TRBJ1-5; tentatively, D is TRBD1 (5 bases). Trimming removed 3 bases from V and 4 bases from J, with 10 bases in between. CDR1 is SNHLY and CDR2 is FYNNEI in the germline V gene. CDR3 length: 14 residues. In DNA, the CDR3 is TGTGCCAGCAGTGAGGGGGGGACTAATCAGCCCCAGCATTTT. Translated, it gives CASSEGGTNQPQHF.

In this sample, this clone turned up once. V is TRBV5-6 and J is TRBJ1-2, with 7 bases aligning to TRBD1. V was clipped by 4 bases and J by 3 bases; unmatched bases: 6. The CDR3 is made up of 14 amino acids. Germline lookup yields CDR1 SGHDT and CDR2 YYEEEE. For the CDR3, the DNA is TGTGCCAGCAGCGCCGGAAGGGGGCACTATGGCTACACCTTC. Protein: CASSAGRGHYGYTF.

The V and J genes are TRBV30 and TRBJ1-2; D possibly corresponds to TRBD1 (6 bases). This CDR3 is built from 19 residues. Germline V lookup: CDR1 GTSNPN, CDR2 SVGIG (reference sequence). Trimming took off 1 base at V and 3 bases at J, with 27 bases between the two ends. In DNA form, the CDR3 reads TGTGCCTGGAGTGCCCTTCTTCTCGGTCTCAGGGACACCCACTATGGCTACACCTTC. This gives the protein CAWSALLLGLRDTHYGYTF.

This clone has just a few counts. V usage is TRBV29-1 and J usage is TRBJ1-5; TRBD1 aligns across 7 bases. CDR1 and CDR2 (germline): SQVTM, ANQGSEA. The CDR3 extends over 13 amino acids. CDR3 sequence: CSHSTGVDQPQHF. The CDR3 nucleotides are TGCAGTCATAGCACAGGGGTGGATCAGCCCCAGCATTTT.